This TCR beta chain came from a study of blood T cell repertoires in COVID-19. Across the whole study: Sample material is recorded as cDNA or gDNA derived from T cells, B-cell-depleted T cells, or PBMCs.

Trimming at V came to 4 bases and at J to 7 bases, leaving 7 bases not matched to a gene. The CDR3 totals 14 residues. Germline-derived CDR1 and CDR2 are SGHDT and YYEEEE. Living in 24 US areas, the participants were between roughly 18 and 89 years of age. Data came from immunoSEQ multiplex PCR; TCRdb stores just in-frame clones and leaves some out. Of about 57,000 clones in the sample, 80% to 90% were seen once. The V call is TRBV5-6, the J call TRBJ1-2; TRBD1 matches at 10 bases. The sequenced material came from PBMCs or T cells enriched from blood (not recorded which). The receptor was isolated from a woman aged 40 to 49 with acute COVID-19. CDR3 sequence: CASSRDRGISGYTF. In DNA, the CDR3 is TGTGCCAGCAGCCGGGACAGGGGAATCTCTGGCTACACCTTC.